These 26 T cell receptor beta chains came from one sample sequenced in a study of T-cell reconstitution after alpha-beta-depleted transplantation in children. This sample's TCRbeta library carried unique molecular identifier barcodes. TCRdb reprocessed the PCR reads via MiXCR and lists one record per CDR3 protein. The sample lists fewer than 350,000 distinct CDR3 sequences, 10% occurring once. This specimen was PBMCs, taken before TCRalphabeta/CD19-depleted stem cell transplant. Receptors originate from a boy under three years old with acute myeloid leukemia, due to receive a stem cell transplant.

This clonotype was detected a few times. The chain recombines TRBV18 with TRBJ1-1; the D is unclear. The CDR3 runs to 13 residues. Germline V gene sequence: CDR1 KGHSH, CDR2 LQKENI. Trimming cost V 0 bases and J 1 base, with 3 bases left between them. As DNA, the CDR3 is TGTGCCAGCTCACCACCCCCGAACACTGAAGCTTTCTTT. Encoded protein: CASSPPPNTEAFF.

This clonotype came up many times. The rearrangement links TRBV11-1 to TRBJ2-1; D is unclear. The CDR3 extends over 18 amino acids. CDR1 is SGHAT, CDR2 FQDESV, per germline (reference sequence). V lost 1 base and J lost 3, with 19 bases in between. The CDR3 loop reads CASSLGAWVEIFYNEQFF. The CDR3 nucleotides read TGTGCCAGCAGCTTAGGGGCTTGGGTGGAAATTTTCTACAATGAGCAGTTCTTC. Complete variable domain (other parts from reference TRBV11-1 and TRBJ2-1): EAEVAQSPRYKITEKSQAVAFWCDPISGHATLYWYRQILGQGPELLVQFQDESVVDDSQLPKDRFSAERLKGVDSTLKIQPAELGDSAMYLCASSLGAWVEIFYNEQFFGPGTRLTVL.

Ten or more counts support this clonotype. This sequence joins TRBV5-1 and TRBJ2-2; TRBD1 or TRBD2 may be the D gene (5 bases each). The V end lost 5 bases, the J end lost 6 bases, and 11 bases lay between the germline ends. The germline CDR1 and CDR2 sequences are SGHRS and YFSETQ. The CDR3 has 13 amino acids. The CDR3 here is CASRGRGPGELFF. CDR3 DNA sequence: TGCGCCAGCAGGGGACGGGGTCCCGGGGAGCTGTTTTTT. Complete variable domain (other parts from reference TRBV5-1 and TRBJ2-2): KAGVTQTPRYLIKTRGQQVTLSCSPISGHRSVSWYQQTPGQGLQFLFEYFSETQRNKGNFPGRFSGRQFSNSRSEMNVSTLELGDSALYLCASRGRGPGELFFGEGSRLTVL.

This clonotype was detected many times. V is TRBV5-1 and J is TRBJ2-7; tentative D call: TRBD1 (6 bases). CDR1 SGHRS and CDR2 YFSETQ come from the germline V gene. V dropped 4 bases and J dropped 4 bases, with 15 bases sitting between them. The CDR3 runs to 14 residues. As DNA, the CDR3 is TGCGCCAGCAGCCCGGCCGGACAGCCATACGAGCAGTACTTC. Its translation is CASSPAGQPYEQYF.

This clonotype was recorded at least ten times. This rearrangement joins TRBV12-3 or TRBV12-4 to TRBJ2-7; 9 bases align to TRBD2. This CDR3 region has 15 residues. After removal of 2 bases from V and 4 bases from J, the junction contained 6 bases not matched to a gene. CDR3 in DNA: TGTGCCAGCAGTTTAAGGCTAGCGGGGATTTACGAGCAGTACTTC. Its protein product is CASSLRLAGIYEQYF.

This clonotype was observed a few times. J is TRBJ2-7 and V is TRBV20-1, with 8 bases lining up with TRBD1. Germline-derived CDR1 and CDR2 are DFQATT and SNEGSKA (reference sequence). This CDR3 spans 16 amino acids. Trimming took 3 bases from V and 1 from J; bases not matched to a gene: 11. In nucleotides, the CDR3 is TGCAGTGCTAGCGGGGTTGACAGGGGAGGATCCTACGAGCAGTACTTC. As protein: CSASGVDRGGSYEQYF.

This clonotype was seen ten or more times. The V gene is TRBV6-5, the J gene TRBJ1-6, with 8 bases matching TRBD1. The CDR3 consists of 14 residues. Germline CDR1 MNHEY, CDR2 SVGAGI. Trimming at V came to 11 bases and at J to 1 base, leaving 4 bases not matched to a gene. CDR3 DNA: TGTGCCGGACAGGGAGCTTCCTATAATTCACCCCTCCACTTT. Its translation: CAGQGASYNSPLHF.

This clonotype occurred many times. The chain combines TRBV28 with TRBJ2-7, with D perhaps TRBD1 (6 bases). Germline loops: CDR1 MDHEN, CDR2 SYDVKM. V shed 3 bases and J shed 4 bases, with 13 bases lying between them. The CDR3 extends over 14 amino acids. The CDR3 sequence is CASSFGQFPYEQYF. In DNA form, the CDR3 reads TGTGCCAGCAGTTTCGGACAGTTCCCTTACGAGCAGTACTTC. Complete variable domain (other parts from reference TRBV28 and TRBJ2-7): DVKVTQSSRYLVKRTGEKVFLECVQDMDHENMFWYRQDPGLGLRLIYFSYDVKMKEKGDIPEGYSVSREKKERFSLILESASTNQTSMYLCASSFGQFPYEQYFGPGTRLTVT.

With regard to this clonotype: A much larger clone lies one base from this, so it may be a read error. This rearrangement joins TRBV12-3 or TRBV12-4 to TRBJ2-7; D is perhaps TRBD1 (7 bases). The CDR3 spans 14 residues. The CDR3 here is CASSLTGRRYDQYF. In DNA form, the CDR3 reads TGTGCCAGCAGTTTGACAGGGAGGAGGTACGACCAGTACTTC.

This clonotype was observed many times. The rearrangement links TRBV6-1 to TRBJ2-3, with D perhaps matching TRBD1 (6 bases). Germline V gives CDR1 MNHNS, CDR2 SASEGT. CDR3 size: 15 residues. V was shortened by 1 base and J by 4 bases, with 12 bases between the two germline ends. This chain's CDR3 is CASSEDWGPADTQYF. The DNA for the CDR3 is TGTGCCAGCAGTGAAGATTGGGGGCCTGCAGATACGCAGTATTTT.

J is TRBJ1-6 and V is TRBV10-3; D not resolved. With 5 bases removed from V and 6 bases from J, the gap between germline ends came to 11 bases. This CDR3 region has 14 residues. Germline CDR1 reads ENHRY; CDR2 reads SYGVKD. CDR3 loop: CAISPGQSNSPLHF. The CDR3 coding sequence is TGTGCCATCAGTCCCGGGCAGAGTAATTCACCCCTCCACTTT.

Note on this clonotype: With a much larger clone just one base away, this may be a read error. The chain has TRBV11-2 and TRBJ2-2; D might be TRBD2 (5 bases). This CDR3 spans 16 amino acids. CDR1 is SGHAT and CDR2 is FQNNGV in the germline V gene. CDR3 bases: TGTCCCAGCAGCTTATATCTAGCCCTGAACACCGGGGAGCTGTTTTTT. It encodes CPSSLYLALNTGELFF. The complete variable domain, with remaining parts taken from reference TRBV11-2 and TRBJ2-2, reads EAGVAQSPRYKIIEKRQSVAFWCNPISGHATLYWYQQILGQGPKLLIQFQNNGVVDDSQLPKDRFSAERLKGVDSTLKIQPAKLEDSAVYLCPSSLYLALNTGELFFGEGSRLTVL.

This clonotype has ten or more counts. The chain couples TRBV10-3 to TRBJ2-7, with D perhaps matching TRBD1 (5 bases). Germline CDR1 reads ENHRY; CDR2 reads SYGVKD. This CDR3 is 12 amino acids long. Trimming took off 11 bases at V and 5 bases at J, with 16 bases between the two ends. The CDR3 loop is CAVGQGINEQYF. DNA for the CDR3: TGTGCCGTGGGGCAGGGTATCAACGAGCAGTACTTC.

This clonotype was counted only a few times. The CDR3 sequence is CASSLVASGGARNEQFF. CDR3 bases: TGTGCCAGCAGCTTAGTTGCTAGCGGGGGGGCGAGGAATGAGCAGTTCTTC. The chain combines TRBV7-2 with TRBJ2-1, with 12 positions matching TRBD2. V gave up 1 base and J gave up 7 bases; unmatched junction bases: 8. Germline lookup yields CDR1 SGHTA and CDR2 FQGNSA. The CDR3 is 17 amino acids. The full variable domain, completed using reference TRBV7-2 and TRBJ2-1, is GAGVSQSPSNKVTEKGKDVELRCDPISGHTALYWYRQSLGQGLEFLIYFQGNSAPDKSGLPSDRFSAERTGGSVSTLTIQRTQQEDSAVYLCASSLVASGGARNEQFFGPGTRLTVL.

This clonotype appeared many times. In DNA, the CDR3 is TGTGCCAGCAGCGCGGGACAGGGAGCGCAGTATTTT. As protein: CASSAGQGAQYF. The chain recombines TRBV7-3 with TRBJ2-3, with 9 positions matching TRBD1. This CDR3 spans 12 amino acids. The V segment lost 5 bases and the J segment 10 bases; nucleotides outside the gene matches: 4. Germline V gives CDR1 SGHTA, CDR2 FQGTGA.

This clonotype came up many times. The chain combines TRBV3-1 with TRBJ2-4; D is possibly TRBD1 or TRBD2 (5 bases each). Per the germline V gene, CDR1 is LGHDT and CDR2 is YNNKEL (reference sequence). This CDR3 has 16 residues. With 0 bases removed from V and 1 base from J, the gap between germline ends came to 10 bases. The CDR3 reads CASSQDPWGAKNIQYF. In DNA form, the CDR3 reads TGTGCCAGCAGCCAAGATCCATGGGGGGCCAAAAACATTCAGTACTTC.

V gene TRBV14 combines with J gene TRBJ2-5, with D hard to call. The CDR3 has 13 amino acids. Per the germline V gene, CDR1 is SGHDN and CDR2 is FVKESK. V was pared by 0 bases and J by 10 bases, with 12 bases between. The CDR3 loop reads CASSQEGIGNQYF. The CDR3 nucleotides are TGTGCCAGCAGCCAAGAAGGGATAGGTAACCAGTACTTC. Full variable domain (missing parts from reference TRBV14 and TRBJ2-5): EAGVTQFPSHSVIEKGQTVTLRCDPISGHDNLYWYRRVMGKEIKFLLHFVKESKQDESGMPNNRFLAERTGGTYSTLKVQPAELEDSGVYFCASSQEGIGNQYFGPGTRLLVL.

The chain links TRBV12-5 to TRBJ2-7; a weak D match, TRBD2 (5 bases). Germline CDR1 LGHNT, CDR2 FRNRAP. Trimming removed 7 bases at V and 4 bases at J, with 17 bases between. The CDR3 has 14 amino acids. The CDR3 reads CASALGGVGYEQYF. In DNA, the CDR3 is TGTGCTAGTGCCCTCGGAGGAGTCGGTTACGAGCAGTACTTC.

This clonotype was counted at least ten times. V usage is TRBV12-3 or TRBV12-4 and J usage is TRBJ1-2; D perhaps matches TRBD1 (5 bases). The CDR3 spans 14 residues. Trimming stripped 5 bases from V and 1 base from J, with 11 bases between. As DNA, the CDR3 is TGTGCCAGCAGTCTTAGGGGCGTTAACTATGGCTACACCTTC. Protein sequence: CASSLRGVNYGYTF.

This clonotype came up many times. The V and J genes are TRBV24-1 and TRBJ2-2, with 11 bases lining up with TRBD2. Trimming at V came to 4 bases and at J to 4 bases, leaving 4 bases not matched to a gene. The length of the CDR3 is 16 residues. Germline assignment: CDR1 KGHDR and CDR2 SFDVKD. CDR3 residues: CATSDRLAGLTGELFF. The CDR3 coding sequence is TGTGCCACCAGTGACCGACTAGCGGGACTCACCGGGGAGCTGTTTTTT.

This clonotype was found many times. The rearrangement joins TRBV12-3 or TRBV12-4 to TRBJ2-1, with D possibly being TRBD2 (7 bases). The CDR3 runs to 13 residues. V lost 3 bases to trimming and J lost 10 bases, with 13 bases between them. The CDR3 DNA reads as TGTGCCAGCAGTTTGGAGCGGGACATAGAGCAGTTCTTC. The encoded protein is CASSLERDIEQFF.

This clonotype was observed many times. The junction differs from germline at one of its ends, possibly a read error. The gene calls are TRBV30 and TRBJ2-3; 10 bases map to TRBD2. Germline V gene data show CDR1 as GTSNPN and CDR2 as SVGIG (reference sequence). The CDR3 runs to 12 residues. CDR3 protein: CAWSLSSGGSDF. DNA of the CDR3: TGTGCCTGGAGCCTTTCTAGCGGGGGTTCCGATTTT. Based on the CDR3 plus reference TRBV30 and TRBJ2-3, the full variable domain is SQTIHQWPATLVQPVGSPLSLECTVEGTSNPNLYWYRQAAGRGLQLLFYSVGIGQISSEVPQNLSASRPQDRQFILSSKKLLLSDSGFYLCAWSLSSGGSDFGPGTRLTVL.

This clonotype was counted many times. The chain carries TRBV9 and TRBJ2-2, with a tentative D call TRBD2 (7 bases). This CDR3 comprises 16 residues. Germline lookup yields CDR1 SGDLS and CDR2 YYNGEE. Trimming took off 4 bases at V and 6 bases at J, with 19 bases between the two ends. This chain's CDR3 is CASSPPGGPSAGELFF. CDR3 sequence (DNA): TGTGCCAGCAGCCCTCCCGGGGGGCCAAGCGCCGGGGAGCTGTTTTTT.

This clonotype was observed many times. CDR3 amino acids: CASSQVLRGQDTQYF. Written as DNA, the CDR3 is TGTGCCAGCAGTCAGGTCCTCAGGGGGCAAGATACGCAGTATTTT. The chain links TRBV12-3 or TRBV12-4 to TRBJ2-3; 8 nucleotides match TRBD1. This CDR3 is 15 amino acids long. After removal of 5 bases from V and 5 bases from J, the junction contained 9 bases not matched to a gene.

Ten or more counts support this clonotype. The V gene is TRBV14, the J gene TRBJ2-6; no clear D. The CDR3 runs 16 residues. Germline V gives CDR1 SGHDN, CDR2 FVKESK. Trimming took off 3 bases at V and 0 bases at J, with 9 bases between the two ends. The CDR3 region is CASSHRRPSGANVLTF. CDR3 nucleotides: TGTGCCAGCAGCCACAGAAGGCCCTCTGGGGCCAACGTCCTGACTTTC.

This clonotype was counted at least ten times. The chain recombines TRBV12-3 or TRBV12-4 with TRBJ2-1, with D perhaps assigned TRBD1 or TRBD2 (5 bases each). Deletions cut 6 bases from V and 2 bases from J, with 17 bases between. This CDR3 has 16 amino acids. CDR3 protein: CASSLTRDRPYNEQFF. CDR3 nucleotide sequence: TGTGCCAGCAGCCTGACCCGGGACCGTCCCTACAATGAGCAGTTCTTC.